This TCR beta chain was captured by sequencing in a study of T-cell memory formation after mild COVID-19. Study as a whole: In these data, TCR clusters were largely donor specific. General study results and limits: There was a balanced CD4/CD8 profile in clones contracting day 15 to 85, and later expanders leaned CD4+.

This clonotype came up a few times. Its target is not known. 5'RACE, which relied on constant-segment primers, yielded TCR alpha and TCR beta cDNA libraries carrying sample barcodes and UMIs. Via MiXCR, TCRdb re-called the 5' RACE reads, giving one row per CDR3 protein. The table records around 300,000 distinct CDR3 sequences, approximately 12% of them present only once. J gave up 7 bases and V 8 bases, and 8 bases lay outside the gene matches. CDR1 is SNHLY and CDR2 is FYNNEI in the germline V gene. The CDR3 sequence is 15 residues long. The sequenced sample consisted of PBMCs or a T cell subset sorted from them (not recorded which). The chain has TRBV2 and TRBJ2-2, with 12 bases that match TRBD2. The receptor comes from a man aged 18 to 29 who had mild COVID-19 (a few samples of this study predate the infection). Cell type and time point are not known. This chain's CDR3 is CASQGLAGPIGELFF. CDR3 coding DNA: TGTGCCAGCCAAGGACTAGCGGGGCCCATCGGGGAGCTGTTTTTT.